Each of the 21 T cell receptor beta chains below was sequenced from the same sample in a study of cytomegalovirus exposure and HLA in healthy donors. Use of 60 Vbeta and 13 Jbeta primers characterized the PCR. Here immunoSEQ multiplex PCR was the method, and the copy in TCRdb shows in-frame clones only, minus some. The table records fewer than 95,000 clones, less than 80% of them present only once. Sequences were obtained from PBMCs. These receptors were taken from a woman between 50 and 59 years old in good health and CMV-seropositive.

The V call is TRBV7-9, the J call TRBJ2-7, with 7 bases matching TRBD1. The trim removed 5 bases at V and 1 base at J, leaving 8 bases unmatched. CDR1 and CDR2 (germline): SEHNR, FQNEAQ (reference sequence). CDR3 size: 15 residues. The chain's CDR3 is CASSLTRGYSYEQYF. In DNA form, the CDR3 reads TGTGCCAGCAGCCTAACCAGGGGGTATTCCTACGAGCAGTACTTC.

The genes are TRBV19 and TRBJ2-7, with 9 bases fitting TRBD2. This CDR3 is built from 12 residues. Trimming took 10 bases from V and 5 from J; bases not matched to a gene: 6. Per the germline V gene, CDR1 is LNHDA and CDR2 is SQIVND (reference sequence). CDR3 sequence reads: CATAGGADEQYF. The CDR3 DNA sequence: TGTGCCACCGCGGGGGGGGCCGACGAGCAGTACTTC.

This clone was seen a few times. In DNA form, the CDR3 reads TGTGCCAGCAGTTACGAGGTGAACACTGAAGCTTTCTTT. This encodes CASSYEVNTEAFF. The V call is TRBV6-5, the J call TRBJ1-1; D is unresolved. Trimming stripped 2 bases from V and 0 bases from J, with 4 bases between. This CDR3 spans 13 amino acids. Germline V gene lookup returns CDR1 MNHEY and CDR2 SVGAGI.

The genes are TRBV28 and TRBJ2-5; 9 bases agree with TRBD1. Unmatched junction bases numbered 4, after V lost 6 bases and J lost 5 bases. The CDR3 runs to 13 residues. Germline CDR1 is MDHEN and CDR2 is SYDVKM. The CDR3 reads CASRWDRVETQYF. CDR3 bases: TGTGCCAGCAGATGGGACAGGGTTGAGACCCAGTACTTC. The whole variable domain, remainder taken from reference TRBV28 and TRBJ2-5, is DVKVTQSSRYLVKRTGEKVFLECVQDMDHENMFWYRQDPGLGLRLIYFSYDVKMKEKGDIPEGYSVSREKKERFSLILESASTNQTSMYLCASRWDRVETQYFGPGTRLLVL.

V usage is TRBV5-1 and J usage is TRBJ2-1, with 13 bases identical to TRBD2. The CDR3 has 17 amino acids. V lost 4 bases, J lost 0 bases, and 4 bases stayed unmatched. Germline assignment: CDR1 SGHRS and CDR2 YFSETQ. CDR3: CASSGGLAGSSYNEQFF. CDR3 nucleotide sequence: TGCGCCAGCAGCGGGGGACTAGCGGGGAGCTCCTACAATGAGCAGTTCTTC. Full variable domain (missing parts from reference TRBV5-1 and TRBJ2-1): KAGVTQTPRYLIKTRGQQVTLSCSPISGHRSVSWYQQTPGQGLQFLFEYFSETQRNKGNFPGRFSGRQFSNSRSEMNVSTLELGDSALYLCASSGGLAGSSYNEQFFGPGTRLTVL.

Worth noting for this clone: Other nucleotide sequences from this sample produce the same CDR3. This chain connects TRBV18 to TRBJ2-7, with TRBD1 as a possible D gene (6 bases). V shed 3 bases and J shed 2 bases, with 14 bases lying between them. The CDR3 contains 15 residues. Per the germline V gene, CDR1 is KGHSH and CDR2 is LQKENI. The CDR3 DNA is TGTGCCAGCTCACCTCCGGCAGGGGCGGCCTACGAGCAGTACTTC. Translating gives CASSPPAGAAYEQYF.

This chain uses TRBV5-1 with TRBJ1-2, with TRBD1 identical over 7 bases. V shed 0 bases, J shed 3 bases, and the junction held 2 bases outside the gene matches. The CDR3 is made up of 14 amino acids. Germline V gives CDR1 SGHRS, CDR2 YFSETQ. The CDR3, as DNA: TGCGCCAGCAGCTTGGAAGGGACAGACTATGGCTACACCTTC. It codes for CASSLEGTDYGYTF.

The chain joins TRBV11-2 to TRBJ2-3; 12 nucleotides line up with TRBD2. Germline lookup yields CDR1 SGHAT and CDR2 FQNNGV. The CDR3 runs 19 residues. The V gene end was trimmed by 0 bases and the J gene end by 2 bases; junction bases not matched to a gene: 9. The CDR3 sequence: CASSLDPAPSGGATDTQYF. DNA of the CDR3: TGTGCCAGCAGCTTAGATCCGGCGCCTAGCGGGGGGGCCACAGATACGCAGTATTTT.

This chain connects TRBV4-2 to TRBJ2-3; TRBD2 matches 8 bases. The CDR3 totals 20 residues. V was clipped by 1 base and J by 2 bases; unmatched bases: 17. CDR1 and CDR2 from the germline V gene are LGHNA and YNFKEQ. CDR3 in amino acids: CASSQVATSGSGGFTDTQYF. The CDR3 DNA is TGTGCCAGCAGCCAAGTTGCGACCTCCGGCAGCGGGGGTTTCACAGATACGCAGTATTTT.

This clone turned up a few times. This chain uses TRBV4-1 with TRBJ2-3, with 7 bases lining up with TRBD2. CDR3 size: 16 residues. Unmatched junction bases numbered 6, after V lost 0 bases and J lost 3 bases. Germline CDR1 is MGHRA and CDR2 is YSYEKL. This CDR3 reads CASSQDPSGLTDTQYF. The CDR3 DNA is TGCGCCAGCAGCCAAGACCCTAGCGGCCTTACAGATACGCAGTATTTT.

This clone was recorded a few times. The chain joins TRBV10-3 to TRBJ1-4; D may be TRBD1 (6 bases). Trimming left V 6 bases short and J 6 bases short, with 8 bases between. Per germline, CDR1 ENHRY and CDR2 SYGVKD. The CDR3 consists of 12 residues. In DNA, the CDR3 is TGTGCCATCAGGTCAGGGGATGAAAAACTGTTTTTT. This gives the protein CAIRSGDEKLFF.

The rearrangement links TRBV5-1 to TRBJ2-5, with D perhaps TRBD1 (5 bases). The CDR3 is made up of 14 amino acids. Between the trimmed V and J ends, which lost 0 bases and 5 bases, there was a span of 11 bases. Germline V gene lookup returns CDR1 SGHRS and CDR2 YFSETQ. The CDR3 protein is CASSLAGPGETQYF. CDR3 nucleotides: TGCGCCAGCAGCTTGGCAGGGCCTGGGGAGACCCAGTACTTC.

The CDR3 nucleotides are TGCAGCGTTGCCGAGAGCTCCGAGACCCAGTACTTC. Translation gives CSVAESSETQYF. V is TRBV29-1 and J is TRBJ2-5, with no clear D. V dropped 4 bases and J dropped 5 bases, with 11 bases sitting between them. Germline CDR1 reads SQVTM; CDR2 reads ANQGSEA. The CDR3 runs to 12 residues.

The CDR3 DNA is TGTGCCAGCAGTTACTCGTACGTGGGGGGGCGGAATGAGCAGTTCTTC. This translates into CASSYSYVGGRNEQFF. This chain links TRBV6-5 with TRBJ2-1, with TRBD2 as a possible D gene (7 bases). Per germline, CDR1 MNHEY and CDR2 SVGAGI. V was trimmed by 0 bases and J by 7 bases, leaving 16 bases between them. The CDR3 contains 16 residues.

This clone was counted between two and nine times. This chain uses TRBV5-1 with TRBJ1-1; D not resolved. CDR1 and CDR2 from the germline V gene are SGHRS and YFSETQ. Trimming cost V 0 bases and J 6 bases, with 12 bases left between them. The CDR3 is made up of 14 amino acids. In DNA, the CDR3 is TGCGCCAGCAGCTTGGCTATTAGCGCCCCTGAAGCTTTCTTT. Encoded protein: CASSLAISAPEAFF.

V usage is TRBV27 and J usage is TRBJ1-1; TRBD1 agrees at 9 bases. This CDR3 is 15 amino acids long. From germline, CDR1 is MNHEY and CDR2 SMNVEV (reference sequence). J gave up 2 bases and V 5 bases, and 6 bases lay outside the gene matches. CDR3 coding DNA: TGTGCCAGCAGTGTCGGGACAGGGCCTAACACTGAAGCTTTCTTT. Its protein product is CASSVGTGPNTEAFF.

The chain combines TRBV29-1 with TRBJ1-1; no clear D. CDR1 and CDR2 (germline): SQVTM, ANQGSEA. With 3 bases removed from V and 5 bases from J, the gap between germline ends came to 7 bases. This CDR3 region has 11 residues. The CDR3 sequence: CSVEQRTEAFF. The CDR3 DNA is TGCAGCGTTGAGCAGCGTACTGAAGCTTTCTTT.

This clone has at least ten counts. The CDR3 sequence is CASSLIGQGAYEQYF. CDR3 sequence (DNA): TGTGCCAGCAGTTTAATAGGACAGGGAGCCTACGAGCAGTACTTC. V and J are TRBV28 and TRBJ2-7, with 8 positions matching TRBD1. Germline loops: CDR1 MDHEN, CDR2 SYDVKM. J gave up 2 bases and V 2 bases, and 5 bases lay outside the gene matches. The CDR3 runs to 15 residues.

The CDR3 DNA follows: TGTGCCAGTAGTCATCAGGGCATTTCCCAGCCCCAGCATTTT. Encoded protein: CASSHQGISQPQHF. V gene TRBV19 combines with J gene TRBJ1-5; D is possibly TRBD1 (5 bases). Per germline, CDR1 LNHDA and CDR2 SQIVND (reference sequence). The CDR3 covers 14 residues. The V end was cut by 5 bases, the J end by 7 bases, with 15 bases between.

V gene TRBV5-1 combines with J gene TRBJ2-3; TRBD1 agrees at 9 bases. This CDR3 comprises 14 residues. The germline V gene encodes CDR1 SGHRS and CDR2 YFSETQ. J was trimmed by 4 bases and V by 0 bases; bases with no gene match: 0. CDR3 residues: CASSLGQGADTQYF. Written as DNA, the CDR3 is TGCGCCAGCAGCTTGGGACAGGGGGCAGATACGCAGTATTTT.

The DNA of the CDR3 is TGTGCCAGCAGCTCCGGACAGGGAAGCTACAATGAGCAGTTCTTC. It specifies CASSSGQGSYNEQFF. The chain joins TRBV11-2 to TRBJ2-1; 8 bases fit TRBD1. V shed 4 bases and J 3 bases; nucleotides not matched to a gene: 5. Per the germline V gene, CDR1 is SGHAT and CDR2 is FQNNGV. The CDR3 has 15 amino acids.